The rows below give T cell receptor beta chains drawn from one sample of a study of identifying expanded T cells in peripheral blood. Sequenced by immunoSEQ multiplex PCR; TCRdb stores in-frame clones only, minus some. The profile shows about 78,000 clones, about 88% of them singletons. Sequenced material: blood. The source of these receptors is a person aged 18 to 69 in good health. The CDR3 runs from the conserved cysteine through the conserved F or W. D genes are given only for firm matches. Not all rows give a size; the values are once, few, many and, for expanded clones, a class.

V	D	J	size	DNA	CDR3
TRBV28	NA	TRBJ1-1	NA	TGTGCCAGCAGTTTCCCCACGAGGGACGTTGAAGCTTTCTTT	CASSFPTRDVEAFF
TRBV6-5	NA	TRBJ1-2	NA	TGTGCCAGCAGTTACGAGAAGGGCCCATTGGGCTACACCTTC	CASSYEKGPLGYTF
TRBV5-1	TRBD2	TRBJ2-7	NA	TGCGCCAGCAGACGGACTAGCGGGGGGCCCTTGGAGGAGCAGTACTTC	CASRRTSGGPLEEQYF
TRBV2	TRBD1	TRBJ1-2	NA	TGTGCCAGCAGTGGACAGGGCCTCTATGGCTACACCTTC	CASSGQGLYGYTF
TRBV10-3	TRBD2	TRBJ2-1	NA	TGTGCCATGACTAGCGGAAGCTCCTACAATGAGCAGTTCTTC	CAMTSGSSYNEQFF
TRBV28	NA	TRBJ2-1	NA	TGTGCCAGCAGTCCGGTATATGGTGGGTCCTACAATGAGCAGTTCTTC	CASSPVYGGSYNEQFF
TRBV28	NA	TRBJ1-4	NA	TGTGCCAGCAGTTTAATGCAGGGAACAACTAATGAAAAACTGTTTTTT	CASSLMQGTTNEKLFF
TRBV2	NA	TRBJ1-1	NA	TGTGCCAGCAGTGTGCGGGTCGGCACTGAAGCTTTCTTT	CASSVRVGTEAFF
TRBV30	NA	TRBJ1-5	NA	TGTGCCTGGAGTGTTGGGGCAGGGTGGGAACAGCCCCAGCATTTT	CAWSVGAGWEQPQHF
TRBV7-2	TRBD2	TRBJ2-3	NA	TGTGCCAGCAGCTTAGTCAGCGGGGGCGATTACACAGATACGCAGTATTTT	CASSLVSGGDYTDTQYF
TRBV6-6	TRBD1	TRBJ2-3	NA	TGTGCCAGCAGTACGCCGAGGGGGCCGGGAGATACGCAGTATTTT	CASSTPRGPGDTQYF
TRBV18	NA	TRBJ1-6	few	TGTGCCAGCTCACCGACAGGTCGGTCACCCCTCCACTTT	CASSPTGRSPLHF
TRBV18	NA	TRBJ2-7	NA	TGTGCCAGCTCACCTACAGGGACCTCCTACGAGCAGTACTTC	CASSPTGTSYEQYF
TRBV19	NA	TRBJ1-4	NA	TGTGCCAGTAGTTCCCTCGGTCCCGAAAAACTGTTTTTT	CASSSLGPEKLFF
TRBV19	TRBD1	TRBJ1-6	once	TGTGCCAGCAGAGGGACAGGGAGCTCCTATAATTCACCCCTCCACTTT	CASRGTGSSYNSPLHF
TRBV2	TRBD2	TRBJ2-1	NA	TGTGCCAGCAGCTTCTCTAGCGGGGGGGTTGGTGAGCAGTTCTTC	CASSFSSGGVGEQFF
TRBV7-9	TRBD1	TRBJ1-3	NA	TGTGCCAGCAGCTTCAGCGGACAGGGGAACGGAAACACCATATATTTT	CASSFSGQGNGNTIYF
TRBV13	NA	TRBJ2-5	once	TGTGCCAGCGGACAGACCGGACAGAACACTATCCAAGAGACCCAGTACTTC	CASGQTGQNTIQETQYF
TRBV6-1	TRBD2	TRBJ2-7	NA	TGTGCCAGCAGTGAAGAAGCTAGCGGGGGCTCCACCTTCTACGAGCAGTACTTC	CASSEEASGGSTFYEQYF
TRBV2	NA	TRBJ1-3	NA	TGTGCCAGCGGAGACAACCTTCGTGGAAACACCATATATTTT	CASGDNLRGNTIYF
TRBV7-9	NA	TRBJ1-2	NA	TGTGCCAGCAGCTTATGGGTTTCTCATGGCTACACCTTC	CASSLWVSHGYTF
TRBV5-1	NA	TRBJ2-1	few	TGCGCCAGCAGCTTGGCGGCAGGGAGGAGGGATAATGAGCAGTTCTTC	CASSLAAGRRDNEQFF